This is a list of T cell receptor beta chains from one sample in a study of T cells after yellow fever vaccination. TCRdb re-analysed the 5' RACE reads in MiXCR, keeping a single row per CDR3 protein. Of some 550,000 distinct CDR3 sequences in the sample, around 21% were seen once. This sample comprised PBMCs, obtained 15 days after the yellow fever booster vaccination. All receptors derive from a young man who received the YFV17D yellow fever vaccine. CDR3s include the opening cysteine and the closing phenylalanine or tryptophan. D genes are given only for firm matches. Part of the rows lack a size; the others show once, few, many or a class for expanded clones.

>TRBD2|few|TRBJ2-3|14|TRBV20-1
CSAGLAGDTDTQYF
TGCAGTGCTGGACTAGCGGGCGACACAGATACGCAGTATTTT
>.|.|TRBJ2-1|13|TRBV15
CATSRGEYNEQFF
TGTGCCACCAGCAGAGGGGAGTACAATGAGCAGTTCTTC
>.|few|TRBJ2-5|14|TRBV28
CASSSYGVWETQYF
TGTGCCAGCAGTTCGTACGGGGTCTGGGAGACCCAGTACTTC
>.|.|TRBJ2-7|14|TRBV6-2/TRBV6-3
CASSFTGTTYEQYF
TGTGCCAGCAGCTTTACAGGGACCACCTACGAGCAGTACTTC
>.|.|TRBJ1-2|13|TRBV30
CAWSSGTVAVYTF
TGTGCCTGGAGTTCCGGGACGGTGGCCGTTTACACCTTC
>TRBD2|.|TRBJ2-1|18|TRBV7-8
CASSLVQYPGLADNEQFF
TGTGCCAGCAGCTTAGTTCAGTATCCGGGACTAGCGGACAATGAGCAGTTCTTC
>TRBD2|.|TRBJ2-3|18|TRBV11-1
CASSMPGQRGLSTDTQYF
TGTGCCAGCAGCATGCCGGGCCAGCGGGGGCTAAGCACAGATACGCAGTATTTT
>TRBD2|few|TRBJ2-5|20|TRBV9
CASSVDSGGRSPLLQETQYF
TGTGCCAGCAGCGTAGACTCGGGCGGGAGGTCCCCGCTCCTCCAAGAGACCCAGTACTTC
>.|few|TRBJ2-1|15|TRBV29-1
CSVLSGTGGYNEQFF
TGCAGCGTGCTATCCGGGACCGGTGGCTACAATGAGCAGTTCTTC
>.|.|TRBJ2-1|14|TRBV27
CASRGLPGHNEQFF
TGTGCCAGCAGAGGACTCCCAGGTCACAATGAGCAGTTCTTC
>.|.|TRBJ2-5|13|TRBV24-1
CATSQGVQETQYF
TGTGCCACCAGTCAAGGAGTCCAAGAGACCCAGTACTTC
>.|few|TRBJ2-1|15|TRBV5-5
CASSLYGDPNNEQFF
TGTGCCAGCAGCTTGTATGGGGACCCGAACAATGAGCAGTTCTTC
>TRBD2|.|TRBJ2-2|15|TRBV5-1
CASTSTSGSTGELFF
TGCGCCAGCACATCTACAAGCGGGAGCACCGGGGAGCTGTTTTTT
>.|.|TRBJ2-7|14|TRBV20-1
CSASEAKGIYEQYF
TGCAGTGCTAGTGAGGCTAAGGGCATTTACGAGCAGTACTTC
>TRBD2|.|TRBJ2-1|16|TRBV11-2
CASSATLAGGYNEQFF
TGTGCCAGCAGCGCAACCCTAGCGGGAGGGTACAATGAGCAGTTCTTC
>TRBD1|few|TRBJ2-2|20|TRBV4-1
CASSQDWTLTGGSNTGELFF
TGCGCCAGCAGCCAAGATTGGACTCTGACAGGGGGATCGAACACCGGGGAGCTGTTTTTT
>.|many|TRBJ2-1|15|TRBV6-2/TRBV6-3
CASSYLAEAYNEQFF
TGTGCCAGCAGTTACTTAGCGGAGGCCTACAATGAGCAGTTCTTC
>.|.|TRBJ1-5|15|TRBV6-1
CASSGKSSADQPQHF
TGTGCCAGCAGTGGAAAGTCCTCGGCCGATCAGCCCCAGCATTTT
>.|.|TRBJ2-4|14|TRBV28
CASTSGQRGNIQYF
TGTGCCAGCACCTCAGGACAGAGAGGAAACATTCAGTACTTC
>.|.|TRBJ2-5|13|TRBV14
CASSQDLIETQYF
TGTGCCAGCAGCCAAGATCTTATCGAGACCCAGTACTTC
>.|few|TRBJ2-3|13|TRBV5-1
CASKAGNGDTQYF
TGCGCCAGCAAGGCGGGAAATGGAGATACGCAGTATTTT
>TRBD2|.|TRBJ2-1|17|TRBV11-2
CASNSISGRATYNEQFF
TGTGCCAGCAACAGCATTAGCGGGAGGGCTACCTACAATGAGCAGTTCTTC
>TRBD1|.|TRBJ2-3|18|TRBV18
CASSRDRVHGSTGDTQYF
TGTGCCAGCTCCCGGGACAGGGTTCACGGAAGCACAGGAGATACGCAGTATTTT
>TRBD2|few|TRBJ2-7|15|TRBV7-2
CASSLVLAGYYEQYF
TGTGCCAGCAGCTTAGTATTAGCGGGGTACTACGAGCAGTACTTC
>.|.|TRBJ2-1|14|TRBV7-8
CASSPEDFYNEQFF
TGTGCCAGCAGCCCCGAGGATTTCTACAATGAGCAGTTCTTC
>TRBD2|few|TRBJ2-3|17|TRBV4-3
CASSQAASGSWADTQYF
TGCGCCAGCAGCCAGGCGGCTAGCGGGAGTTGGGCAGATACGCAGTATTTT
>TRBD1|once|TRBJ2-5|16|TRBV7-8
CASSRSSGTEQETQYF
TGTGCCAGCAGCCGGAGCTCCGGGACAGAACAAGAGACCCAGTACTTC
>TRBD1|.|TRBJ2-5|14|TRBV7-2
CASSYGDRKETQYF
TGTGCCAGCAGCTACGGGGACAGGAAGGAGACCCAGTACTTC
>.|once|TRBJ2-5|12|TRBV7-6
CASSAAQETQYF
TGTGCCAGCAGCGCGGCTCAAGAGACCCAGTACTTC
>.|.|TRBJ2-7|12|TRBV7-2
CASSLVLPEQYF
TGTGCCAGCAGCTTAGTTTTGCCCGAGCAGTACTTC
>TRBD2|few|TRBJ2-3|17|TRBV20-1
CSAADPRTSGVTDTQYF
TGCAGTGCTGCCGACCCCCGGACTAGCGGAGTCACAGATACGCAGTATTTT
>TRBD1|.|TRBJ2-3|13|TRBV5-1
CASRQGETDTQYF
TGCGCCAGCAGGCAGGGGGAAACAGATACGCAGTATTTT
>TRBD2|.|TRBJ2-1|15|TRBV9
CASSVGSGSWNEQFF
TGTGCCAGCAGCGTAGGTAGCGGGAGTTGGAATGAGCAGTTCTTC
>.|.|TRBJ1-2|13|TRBV12-3/TRBV12-4
CASSLEQFNGYTF
TGTGCCAGCAGTTTGGAGCAGTTTAATGGCTACACCTTC
>.|.|TRBJ2-2|13|TRBV20-1
CSARSTNTGELFF
TGCAGTGCTCGGAGCACGAACACCGGGGAGCTGTTTTTT
>.|.|TRBJ2-7|11|TRBV28
CASSFNAEQYF
TGTGCCAGCAGTTTTAATGCCGAGCAGTACTTC
>.|few|TRBJ2-1|13|TRBV20-1
CSAREDPYNEQFF
TGCAGTGCTAGAGAGGACCCGTACAATGAGCAGTTCTTC
>.|.|TRBJ1-5|15|TRBV27
CASSRASYSNQPQHF
TGTGCCAGCAGCAGAGCTAGCTATAGCAATCAGCCCCAGCATTTT
>.|few|TRBJ1-4|12|TRBV29-1
CSVGDRGEKLFF
TGCAGCGTTGGGGATAGGGGTGAAAAACTGTTTTTT
>.|.|TRBJ2-7|13|TRBV9
CASSPPRVNEQYF
TGTGCCAGCAGCCCACCCCGGGTGAACGAGCAGTACTTC
>TRBD1|few|TRBJ1-2|13|TRBV20-1
CSGGQGTNYGYTF
TGCAGTGGTGGACAGGGTACTAACTATGGCTACACCTTC
>TRBD2|few|TRBJ2-5|17|TRBV5-4
CASSLEGLAGDSETQYF
TGTGCCAGCAGCCTGGAGGGGCTAGCGGGAGATTCGGAGACCCAGTACTTC
>.|few|TRBJ2-2|13|TRBV6-5
CASSYEYTGELFF
TGTGCCAGCAGTTACGAATACACCGGGGAGCTGTTTTTT
>.|.|TRBJ2-1|16|TRBV20-1
CSASPKDPREYNEQFF
TGCAGTGCTAGCCCTAAGGACCCACGGGAATACAATGAGCAGTTCTTC
>.|.|TRBJ2-1|16|TRBV10-3
CAISESLPGLENEQFF
TGTGCCATCAGTGAGTCTCTCCCAGGGCTAGAGAATGAGCAGTTCTTC
>TRBD1|.|TRBJ2-7|13|TRBV7-6
CASSLADRAEQYF
TGTGCCAGCAGCTTAGCCGACAGGGCGGAGCAGTACTTC
>.|few|TRBJ2-7|15|TRBV27
CASSLVAQRRYEQYF
TGTGCCAGCAGTTTAGTGGCACAAAGAAGGTACGAGCAGTACTTC
>.|few|TRBJ2-7|14|TRBV5-1
CASSLEGHPYEQYF
TGCGCCAGCAGCTTGGAGGGACATCCCTACGAGCAGTACTTC